This T cell receptor (beta chain) was identified in a study of shared clonotypes between healthy human individuals (TCRdb year 2020). Context from the whole study: A few men and two women, aged 18 to 49 years, made up the cohort. For each donor, CD4 naive and CD4 memory were each run on three plates, CD8 naive on two plates, and CD8 memory on one plate. Blood TCR repertoires of about 5 healthy adults were deeply sequenced to estimate repertoire size and the extent of clonotype sharing between individuals. Libraries were prepared and TCR repertoires were sequenced by different laboratories using diverse techniques, in order to increase sequencing depth and limit assay-specific biases. Leukapheresis yielded between about 0.9 and 9 billion PBMCs per donor. General study outcomes and caveats: Pairwise subsampling led to the expectation that sequencing depth would affect the degree of clonotype sharing among donors. Naive subsets generally had larger estimated clonotype richness than memory subsets did. Compared with non-shared clonotypes, the clonotypes found in all four sorted-subset donors had higher generation probabilities. Across several donors, around 5.4% of naive CD4, over 3% of naive CD8, roughly 2.3% of memory CD4, and approximately 0.4% of memory CD8 clonotypes were shared. Because the study included a small number of donors, the genetic and exposure-history diversity represented was limited. Sampling was restricted to blood, and TCR repertoires in tissue are likely to differ from TCR repertoires in blood. Rarefaction of sorted-subset datasets indicated incomplete sequencing despite the large sequencing depth.

Using the deep immunoSEQ assay, multiplex PCR amplified TCR CDR3 regions from genomic DNA. Extracted genomic DNA from each cell subset was spread evenly across all wells of several immunoSEQ 96-well plates, with each plate serving as a replicate. Each replicate PCR for sorted subsets received around 200 ng genomic DNA, equal to tens of thousands of T cell genomes. Purified libraries were measured with a Qubit 3.0 fluorometer, size-checked on a Bioanalyzer 2100, and measured again with the KAPA Library Quantification kit. Each immunoSEQ 96-well plate was sequenced on its own single-read 150-cycle Illumina NextSeq 550 flow cell. The published analysis was carried out like this. Because the immunoSEQ output held only junctional sequences and lacked quality scores, the filtering could not match the filtering applied to full-length reads. Sequences were annotated with PyIR, a Python wrapper for IgBLAST v1.9, using IMGT germline references to assign V/J genes and CDR3. Reads with weak V/J assignments (E-value above 1e-6), missing CDR3, stop codons, out-of-frame junctions, or ambiguous translated residues were removed. V3J clonotypes were defined by identical inferred V gene, J gene, and CDR3 amino acid sequence. To compute the percentage overlap between repertoires, the number of shared unique clonotypes was divided by the size of the smaller repertoire. Three approaches were used to assess repertoire richness: RTK rarefaction, the Chao1 estimator, and Recon v2.1 estimates of unobserved clonotypes. For all TCRbeta clonotypes obtained by the gDNA method from a few donors, generation probabilities were computed with OLGA. Held by TCRdb, this immuneACCESS table contains in-frame sequences only and omits some clones. Under half of the omission traces to an unresolved V gene where checked; the cause of the rest is unknown. That table supplies the V and J calls and clone size; D and trimming were determined from the DNA. Within this sample are millions of clones, with about 95% of them counted one time only. The ten largest clones represent roughly 1% of the sample.

CD8 naive samples were obtained by positive selection for CCR7 among CD45RO-negative cells, yielding a CD45RA+CCR7+ population from which TemRA cells were excluded. Donors were healthy HIV-negative adults with no recently reported acute infections or vaccinations. Every donor was a Caucasian adult residing in Nashville, Tennessee, USA. Blood was obtained by leukapheresis, after which PBMCs were separated by Ficoll-Histopaque density gradient centrifugation and cryopreserved in liquid nitrogen vapor phase. Analytical flow cytometry was used to check the purity and quantity of every magnetically sorted T cell population. Genomic DNA was isolated from each sorted fraction and quantified by UV absorbance on a Nanodrop 2000c. As concerns this clone: What antigen it recognizes has not been identified. No per-base quality is available; no much larger clone lies one base away.

V loses 5 bases, J loses 3 bases, and the germline ends lie 13 bases apart. Including the terminal cysteine and phenylalanine, the CDR3 comprises 15 residues. Only the CDR3 portion is preserved as DNA: 45 bases, with reading frame beginning at the first base. CDR1 and CDR2, looked up from the germline V gene, are SGHVS and FNYEAQ. Sequencing was done on a sample of naive CD8+ T cells sorted from blood. In the paper's terms, the cell subset or site label means: CD45RA+CCR7+. This chain is built from TRBV7-6 and TRBJ2-2; the D gene is not confidently resolved. The clonotype originates from a man aged 18 to 30 in good health. The nucleotide sequence is given as TGTGCCAGCAGCGCAAGTGGCGGTTACACCGGGGAGCTGTTTTTT. It specifies CASSASGGYTGELFF. The CDR3 plus the reference TRBV7-6 and TRBJ2-2 genes for the other parts give the full variable domain: GAGVSQSPRYKVTKRGQDVALRCDPISGHVSLYWYRQALGQGPEFLTYFNYEAQQDKSGLPNDRFSAERPEGSISTLTIQRTEQRDSAMYRCASSASGGYTGELFFGEGSRLTVL.